The 30 T cell receptor beta chains listed next were all sequenced from one sample in a study of blood T cell repertoires in COVID-19 (TCRdb year 2020). Library construction relied on the immunoSEQ multiplex PCR assay. Imported from immuneACCESS, the table was reduced by TCRdb to in-frame sequences with V and J called. These copies leave out some clones; in studies compared against another copy, an unresolved V gene accounts for under half, and the cause of the remainder is not known. The sample includes 490,000 or so clones, with around 85% observed a single time. Under 9.5% of the sample lies in the top ten. The sequenced sample consisted of PBMCs or T cells enriched from blood (not recorded which). These receptors were taken from a woman in her sixties who had recovered from COVID-19.

This clone has only one observation. This chain links TRBV5-4 with TRBJ2-3, with 16 bases lining up with TRBD2. The trim removed 3 bases at V and 5 bases at J, leaving 9 bases unmatched. This CDR3 is 18 amino acids long. Per germline, CDR1 SGHNT and CDR2 YYREEE (reference sequence). The CDR3 loop is CASSWAGLAGGNEDTQYF. Written as DNA, the CDR3 is TGTGCCAGCAGCTGGGCGGGACTAGCGGGGGGGAACGAAGATACGCAGTATTTT.

The chain joins TRBV9 to TRBJ1-1; D unresolved. Trimming cost V 4 bases and J 1 base, with 8 bases left between them. There are 13 residues in the CDR3. In germline, CDR1 is SGDLS, CDR2 YYNGEE. In DNA form, the CDR3 reads TGTGCCAGCAGCTCTTGGGCGAACACTGAAGCTTTCTTT. Translation gives CASSSWANTEAFF.

This chain connects TRBV5-1 to TRBJ1-1, with a weak D call TRBD1 (6 bases). This CDR3 comprises 14 residues. Between the trimmed V and J ends, which lost 5 bases and 4 bases, there was a span of 15 bases. The germline V gene encodes CDR1 SGHRS and CDR2 YFSETQ. As DNA, the CDR3 is TGCGCCAGCAGGGATAGCAGGGGTGGCACTGAAGCTTTCTTT. Its translation: CASRDSRGGTEAFF.

The rearrangement joins TRBV5-1 to TRBJ2-7; maybe TRBD2 (5 bases). Trimming took off 3 bases at V and 5 bases at J, with 9 bases between the two ends. Germline V gene lookup returns CDR1 SGHRS and CDR2 YFSETQ. This CDR3 comprises 12 residues. The CDR3, as DNA: TGCGCCAGCAGCTGGATCGGGGACGAGCAGTACTTC. As protein: CASSWIGDEQYF.

The chain employs TRBV29-1 and TRBJ2-3, with TRBD2 as a possible D gene (5 bases). Germline CDR1 and CDR2: SQVTM and ANQGSEA. This CDR3 region has 14 residues. Between the trimmed V and J ends, which lost 7 bases and 0 bases, there was a span of 14 bases. The CDR3 loop reads CSARTGESTDTQYF. The CDR3 DNA reads as TGCAGCGCTCGGACCGGGGAGAGCACAGATACGCAGTATTTT.

The chain joins TRBV19 to TRBJ2-1, with a possible D match to TRBD1 (6 bases). The germline V and J ends were trimmed by 5 bases and 9 bases, with 11 bases remaining between them. In germline, CDR1 is LNHDA, CDR2 SQIVND (reference sequence). This CDR3 is 12 amino acids long. The CDR3 spells CASSDQGSEQFF. The CDR3 DNA sequence: TGTGCCAGTAGTGATCAGGGGAGTGAGCAGTTCTTC.

This rearrangement joins TRBV11-2 to TRBJ2-1, with a possible D match to TRBD1 (6 bases). CDR3 size: 15 residues. The V end was cut by 3 bases, the J end by 1 base, with 10 bases between. Germline values: CDR1 SGHAT, CDR2 FQNNGV. The CDR3 coding sequence is TGTGCCAGCAGCTTCACCACAGGGTCCTACAATGAGCAGTTCTTC. Translated: CASSFTTGSYNEQFF.

V and J are TRBV5-1 and TRBJ2-2; D may be TRBD2 (5 bases). The CDR3 covers 14 residues. Trimming removed 7 bases at V and 0 bases at J, with 10 bases between. The germline V gene has CDR1 SGHRS and CDR2 YFSETQ. The CDR3 DNA sequence: TGCGCCAGCCGGGCGGGCCCGAACACCGGGGAGCTGTTTTTT. Its protein is CASRAGPNTGELFF. Full variable domain (remainder filled in from reference TRBV5-1 and TRBJ2-2): KAGVTQTPRYLIKTRGQQVTLSCSPISGHRSVSWYQQTPGQGLQFLFEYFSETQRNKGNFPGRFSGRQFSNSRSEMNVSTLELGDSALYLCASRAGPNTGELFFGEGSRLTVL.

The CDR3 coding sequence is TGTGCCAGCTCACCGTCCCCCGCGGGGGCCGTCACCGGGGAGCTGTTTTTT. Its protein product is CASSPSPAGAVTGELFF. The chain couples TRBV18 to TRBJ2-2; a weak D match, TRBD2 (7 bases). V gave up 3 bases and J gave up 4 bases, with 18 bases separating them. There are 17 residues in the CDR3. The germline CDR1 and CDR2 sequences are KGHSH and LQKENI. Complete variable domain (other parts from reference TRBV18 and TRBJ2-2): NAGVMQNPRHLVRRRGQEARLRCSPMKGHSHVYWYRQLPEEGLKFMVYLQKENIIDESGMPKERFSAEFPKEGPSILRIQQVVRGDSAAYFCASSPSPAGAVTGELFFGEGSRLTVL.

The chain couples TRBV21-1 to TRBJ1-4. TRBV21-1 is labeled a pseudogene. The CDR3 consists of 16 residues. The CDR3 nucleotides are TGTGCCAGCAGCAGCCATGCCGGGACTCTTAATGAAAAACTGTTTTTT. Translated, it gives CASSSHAGTLNEKLFF.

V and J are TRBV7-2 and TRBJ2-5; D may be TRBD1 (6 bases). Looked up from germline, CDR1 is SGHTA and CDR2 is FQGNSA. Trimming took off 5 bases at V and 1 base at J, with 14 bases between the two ends. The CDR3 has 15 residues. The CDR3 region has the DNA TGTGCCAGCAGCCCCATTCGGGACACCCAAGAGACCCAGTACTTC. This sequence encodes CASSPIRDTQETQYF.

This chain links TRBV7-2 with TRBJ2-1; maybe TRBD2 (5 bases). The germline V gene has CDR1 SGHTA and CDR2 FQGNSA. The length of the CDR3 is 17 residues. V was clipped by 5 bases and J by 4 bases, with 21 bases between them. CDR3 coding DNA: TGTGCCAGCAGCCTTATTAGGGCGGGCCCAAGATACAATGAGCAGTTCTTC. Translated: CASSLIRAGPRYNEQFF.

This clone has a single count. This rearrangement joins TRBV5-1 to TRBJ1-2; 8 bases map to TRBD1. Trimming removed 3 bases from V and 2 bases from J; junction bases left unmatched: 3. Germline V gene data show CDR1 as SGHRS and CDR2 as YFSETQ. This CDR3 spans 14 amino acids. The CDR3 sequence is CASSSQGANYGYTF. In nucleotides, the CDR3 is TGCGCCAGCAGCTCCCAGGGGGCCAACTATGGCTACACCTTC. Drawing the rest from reference TRBV5-1 and TRBJ1-2, the complete variable domain is KAGVTQTPRYLIKTRGQQVTLSCSPISGHRSVSWYQQTPGQGLQFLFEYFSETQRNKGNFPGRFSGRQFSNSRSEMNVSTLELGDSALYLCASSSQGANYGYTFGSGTRLTVV.

The J gene is TRBJ1-6, the V gene TRBV4-2; D unclear. Germline assignment: CDR1 LGHNA and CDR2 YNFKEQ. V shed 0 bases and J shed 10 bases, with 13 bases lying between them. CDR3 length: 15 residues. Written as DNA, the CDR3 is TGTGCCAGCAGCCAAGATTTCCCGGGGAAATCACCCCTCCACTTT. Amino acids: CASSQDFPGKSPLHF.

J is TRBJ2-1 and V is TRBV27, with 9 bases matching TRBD2. This CDR3 is built from 16 residues. V was pared by 6 bases and J by 6 bases, with 12 bases of the junction left unmatched. Germline V gene lookup returns CDR1 MNHEY and CDR2 SMNVEV (reference sequence). CDR3 region: CASSPDRLAGINEQFF. Written as DNA, the CDR3 is TGTGCCAGCAGCCCAGATCGGCTAGCGGGGATCAATGAGCAGTTCTTC.

The genes are TRBV19 and TRBJ2-3; 8 bases map to TRBD2. The CDR3 extends over 15 amino acids. The junction had 0 bases not matched to a gene; V was cut back by 0 bases and J by 1 base. Germline CDR1 and CDR2: LNHDA and SQIVND (reference sequence). In DNA form, the CDR3 reads TGTGCCAGTAGTATAGAAGCGGGGGGCACAGATACGCAGTATTTT. It specifies CASSIEAGGTDTQYF.

This clone showed up just once. Within the sample, other DNA sequences also encode this same CDR3. This rearrangement joins TRBV7-8 to TRBJ1-2; tentative D call: TRBD1 (5 bases). The germline gives CDR1 SGHVS, CDR2 FQNEAQ. Trimming shortened V by 5 bases and J by 2 bases, and 9 bases separated the two germline ends. The CDR3 spans 13 residues. CDR3 coding DNA: TGTGCCAGCAGCCCTCAGGGCAACTATGGCTACACCTTC. Translated, it gives CASSPQGNYGYTF.

This clone has only one observation. This sequence joins TRBV5-1 and TRBJ2-5; 8 positions agree with TRBD2. Losses at the gene ends were 4 bases for V and 5 bases for J; bases not matched to a gene: 7. CDR1 and CDR2 from the germline V gene are SGHRS and YFSETQ. This CDR3 comprises 14 residues. The CDR3 here is CASSRRGAGETQYF. CDR3 DNA: TGCGCCAGCAGCCGGCGGGGGGCCGGGGAGACCCAGTACTTC.

The V gene is TRBV5-4, the J gene TRBJ2-7, with 7 bases aligning to TRBD2. The CDR3 spans 13 residues. Germline values: CDR1 SGHNT, CDR2 YYREEE (reference sequence). The ends lost 0 bases at V and 4 bases at J; junction bases unmatched: 1. DNA for the CDR3: TGTGCCAGCAGCTTGGGGGAGGGATACGAGCAGTACGTC. Protein product: CASSLGEGYEQYV.

The V call is TRBV12-5, the J call TRBJ1-2; D might be TRBD1 (5 bases). Trimming left V 1 base short and J 2 bases short, with 20 bases between. The CDR3 contains 18 residues. Germline CDR1 and CDR2: LGHNT and FRNRAP. The CDR3 is CASGLGHGREGANYGYTF. DNA for the CDR3: TGTGCTAGTGGTTTGGGTCACGGAAGGGAAGGGGCCAACTATGGCTACACCTTC.

This clone was seen a single time. The chain joins TRBV5-6 to TRBJ2-7; TRBD2 might be the D (5 bases). Germline CDR1 reads SGHDT; CDR2 reads YYEEEE. The CDR3 has 13 amino acids. Trimming cost V 0 bases and J 2 bases, with 6 bases left between them. The CDR3 spells CASSLAGTYEQYV. CDR3 nucleotides: TGTGCCAGCAGCTTGGCCGGGACCTACGAGCAGTACGTC.

V gene TRBV19 combines with J gene TRBJ1-1; D gene ambiguous. The V and J ends lost 1 base and 11 bases respectively, with 20 bases between them. CDR3 length: 15 amino acids. CDR1 LNHDA and CDR2 SQIVND come from the germline V gene (reference sequence). The CDR3: CASSIAPSAGFEAFF. The CDR3 DNA is TGTGCCAGTAGTATAGCCCCCTCCGCGGGCTTTGAGGCTTTCTTT.

The CDR3, as DNA: TGTGCCAGCAGTAGGGACTCGGGCACAGATACGCAGTATTTT. Protein product: CASSRDSGTDTQYF. The chain has TRBV6-2 or TRBV6-3 and TRBJ2-3; tentatively, D is TRBD2 (6 bases). Trimming stripped 5 bases from V and 1 base from J, with 10 bases between. In germline, CDR1 is MNHEY, CDR2 SVGEGT. The CDR3 totals 14 residues.

The rearrangement uses TRBV4-2 and TRBJ2-7; perhaps TRBD1 as D (7 bases). From germline, CDR1 is LGHNA and CDR2 YNFKEQ. V gave up 2 bases and J gave up 2 bases, with 13 bases separating them. The CDR3 is 15 amino acids. CDR3 sequence: CASSQRGTATYEQYF. CDR3 nucleotide sequence: TGTGCCAGCAGCCAACGCGGGACAGCTACCTACGAGCAGTACTTC.

The gene calls are TRBV5-8 and TRBJ2-1; TRBD2 matches at 9 bases. CDR3 length: 15 residues. Germline V CDR1 and CDR2: SGHTS, YDEGEE. The V segment lost 0 bases and the J segment 3 bases; nucleotides outside the gene matches: 1. The CDR3 reads CASSLAAGGYNEQFF. The DNA of the CDR3 is TGTGCCAGCAGCTTGGCAGCGGGGGGCTACAATGAGCAGTTCTTC.

The rearrangement links TRBV7-2 to TRBJ1-5, with D possibly being TRBD1 (5 bases). V lost 1 base to trimming and J lost 5 bases, with 9 bases between them. The CDR3 extends over 14 amino acids. Germline V gene sequence: CDR1 SGHTA, CDR2 FQGNSA. This chain's CDR3 is CASSLDTGDQPQHF. The CDR3 DNA follows: TGTGCCAGCAGCTTAGATACGGGGGATCAGCCCCAGCATTTT. The full variable domain, with the rest looked up from reference TRBV7-2 and TRBJ1-5, is GAGVSQSPSNKVTEKGKDVELRCDPISGHTALYWYRQSLGQGLEFLIYFQGNSAPDKSGLPSDRFSAERTGGSVSTLTIQRTQQEDSAVYLCASSLDTGDQPQHFGDGTRLSIL.

This clone has only a few counts. The chain combines TRBV7-2 with TRBJ2-5, with 12 bases matching TRBD2. V was pared by 5 bases and J by 1 base, with 8 bases of the junction left unmatched. CDR3 length: 17 amino acids. CDR1 and CDR2 (germline): SGHTA, FQGNSA. The DNA for the CDR3 is TGTGCCAGCAGCACCAGGACTAGCGGGAAAATCCAAGAGACCCAGTACTTC. This sequence encodes CASSTRTSGKIQETQYF.

The chain links TRBV24-1 to TRBJ1-2, with a tentative D call TRBD1 (6 bases). Germline lookup yields CDR1 KGHDR and CDR2 SFDVKD. The CDR3 runs to 15 residues. Trimming cost V 4 bases and J 4 bases, with 15 bases left between them. The CDR3 sequence is CATSDPKQGVYGYTF. The CDR3 DNA follows: TGTGCCACCAGTGACCCCAAACAGGGTGTCTATGGCTACACCTTC.

The V call is TRBV6-1, the J call TRBJ2-7, with D possibly being TRBD2 (7 bases). The length of the CDR3 is 12 residues. V dropped 3 bases and J dropped 9 bases, with 12 bases sitting between them. Germline V gene data show CDR1 as MNHNS and CDR2 as SASEGT. The CDR3 coding sequence is TGTGCCAGCAGTGATGGGGGGGCCCGGCAGTACGTC. Translation gives CASSDGGARQYV.

V is TRBV3-1 (or the pseudogene TRBV3-2) and J is TRBJ1-1; TRBD1 might be the D (6 bases). The CDR3 has 13 residues. The germline gives CDR1 LGHDT, CDR2 YNNKEL (reference sequence). Trimming pared 3 bases from V and 5 bases from J, leaving 10 bases between. The CDR3 loop is CASSQGARTEAFF. The CDR3 coding sequence is TGTGCCAGCAGCCAGGGGGCGAGAACTGAAGCTTTCTTT.